A selection of T cell receptor beta chains follows, all from one sample in a study of shared clonotypes between healthy human individuals. The assay was immunoSEQ multiplex PCR, and TCRdb's table has in-frame clones only and misses some. The sample lists some 2.4 million clones, approximately 93% occurring once. The sequenced sample was naive CD4+ T cells from PBMCs. All receptors derive from a man younger than 35 in good health. Some clones in this sample may be carry-over from other donors' samples. Each CDR3 is given with its conserved first and last residue. A D gene is named only where the DNA matches it firmly. A row's size may be missing; if present it is once, few, many or a size class.

V	D	size	J	CDR3	DNA
TRBV5-1	TRBD2	-	TRBJ2-1	CASSPLAGSYNEQFF	TGCGCCAGCAGCCCATTAGCGGGGTCCTACAATGAGCAGTTCTTC
TRBV19	-	-	TRBJ2-6	CASSIAHRETISGANVLTF	TGTGCCAGTAGTATAGCCCACAGGGAAACTATCTCTGGGGCCAACGTCCTGACTTTC
TRBV5-4	-	-	TRBJ2-6	CASSLGGTSGANVLTF	TGTGCCAGCAGCCTGGGGGGCACCTCTGGGGCCAACGTCCTGACTTTC
TRBV5-1	-	once	TRBJ2-3	CASSPPGDTQYF	TGCGCCAGCAGCCCCCCAGGTGATACGCAGTATTTT
TRBV7-3	-	-	TRBJ1-1	CASSLLGLRNTEAFF	TGTGCCAGCAGCTTATTGGGTCTCCGGAACACTGAAGCTTTCTTT
TRBV5-5	-	-	TRBJ1-1	CASSLDAGTEAFF	TGTGCCAGCAGCTTGGATGCGGGGACTGAAGCTTTCTTT
TRBV2	-	-	TRBJ2-6	CARAGSGANVLTF	TGTGCCAGGGCCGGGTCTGGGGCCAACGTCCTGACTTTC
TRBV29-1	-	-	TRBJ2-5	CSVVGRVIETQYF	TGCAGCGTTGTCGGCAGGGTAATAGAGACCCAGTACTTC
TRBV9	-	-	TRBJ2-1	CASSLLGPETEQFF	TGTGCCAGCAGCCTCCTTGGACCCGAAACTGAGCAGTTCTTC
TRBV7-2	-	-	TRBJ1-5	CASSFTGPNQPQHF	TGTGCCAGCAGCTTCACAGGGCCCAATCAGCCCCAGCATTTT
TRBV2	TRBD1	-	TRBJ1-4	CASTQGVYEKLFF	TGTGCCAGCACACAGGGGGTTTATGAAAAACTGTTTTTT
TRBV5-4	-	once	TRBJ2-5	CASSAGRDLYQETQYF	TGTGCCAGCAGCGCGGGCCGGGACTTATACCAAGAGACCCAGTACTTC
TRBV5-1	TRBD1	-	TRBJ2-3	CASYRDRGTDTQYF	TGCGCCAGCTACCGGGACAGGGGAACAGATACGCAGTATTTT
TRBV20-1	-	-	TRBJ1-5	CSAGMGQPQHF	TGCAGCGCAGGTATGGGTCAGCCCCAGCATTTT
TRBV5-4	TRBD2	-	TRBJ2-3	CASSAEGLAGTDTQYF	TGTGCCAGCAGCGCAGAAGGACTAGCGGGCACAGATACGCAGTATTTT
TRBV9	-	-	TRBJ2-1	CASSVAASYNEQFF	TGTGCCAGCAGCGTAGCGGCTTCCTACAATGAGCAGTTCTTC
TRBV7-9	-	-	TRBJ1-1	CASRPVGTEAFF	TGTGCCAGCAGACCAGTTGGGACTGAAGCTTTCTTT
TRBV18	TRBD2	-	TRBJ2-7	CASSPGLAVYEQYF	TGTGCCAGCTCACCCGGACTAGCGGTCTACGAGCAGTACTTC
TRBV11-2	TRBD2	-	TRBJ2-2	CASSFGLAGTGELFF	TGTGCCAGCAGCTTCGGACTAGCGGGAACCGGGGAGCTGTTTTTT
TRBV5-1	TRBD2	-	TRBJ2-2	CASSLIPSGTNTGELFF	TGCGCCAGCAGCTTGATACCTAGCGGAACGAACACCGGGGAGCTGTTTTTT
TRBV18	TRBD1	-	TRBJ2-5	CASSPTSGGNGETQYF	TGTGCCAGCTCACCTACATCAGGGGGCAACGGTGAGACCCAGTACTTC
TRBV10-3	-	-	TRBJ1-6	CAISETSGSYNSPLHF	TGTGCCATCAGTGAAACTAGCGGTTCCTATAATTCACCCCTCCACTTT
TRBV18	-	-	TRBJ2-5	CASSPTAAALGETQYF	TGTGCCAGCTCACCCACCGCAGCCGCCCTCGGGGAGACCCAGTACTTC
TRBV9	TRBD2	-	TRBJ2-1	CASSPSGLASEQFF	TGTGCCAGCAGCCCAAGCGGACTAGCAAGTGAGCAGTTCTTC
TRBV7-9	TRBD2	-	TRBJ2-1	CASSPRPGLARYNEQFF	TGTGCCAGCAGCCCCCGGCCGGGACTAGCGAGATACAATGAGCAGTTCTTC
TRBV27	-	once	TRBJ2-7	CASSLGRGVYEQYF	TGTGCCAGCAGTTTAGGTCGAGGGGTCTACGAGCAGTACTTC
TRBV25-1	-	-	TRBJ2-7	CASSVKPIRGASSYEQYF	TGTGCCAGCAGTGTAAAACCCATTAGAGGCGCGAGCTCCTACGAGCAGTACTTC
TRBV9	TRBD1	once	TRBJ2-7	CASSPRDRDYEQYF	TGTGCCAGCAGCCCCCGGGACAGAGACTACGAGCAGTACTTC
TRBV9	-	-	TRBJ2-5	CASSVELGGETQYF	TGTGCCAGCAGCGTAGAGCTGGGGGGCGAGACCCAGTACTTC
TRBV18	-	-	TRBJ2-5	CASSQQHQETQYF	TGTGCCAGCTCACAACAGCACCAAGAGACCCAGTACTTC
TRBV7-3	-	-	TRBJ2-2	CASSLTWQTNTGELFF	TGTGCCAGCAGCTTAACCTGGCAAACGAACACCGGGGAGCTGTTTTTT